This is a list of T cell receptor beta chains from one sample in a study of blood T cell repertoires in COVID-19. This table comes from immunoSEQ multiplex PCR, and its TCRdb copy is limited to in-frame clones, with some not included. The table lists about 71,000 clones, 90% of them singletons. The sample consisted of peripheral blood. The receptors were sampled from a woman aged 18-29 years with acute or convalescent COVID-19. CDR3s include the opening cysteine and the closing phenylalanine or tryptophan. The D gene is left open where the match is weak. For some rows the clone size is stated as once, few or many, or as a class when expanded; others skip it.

CDR3 DNA: TGTGCCAGCAGTTACGACGGGATAGCGGTCTACGAGCAGTACTTC
CDR3 protein: CASSYDGIAVYEQYF
clone size: NA
D gene: NA
J gene: TRBJ2-7
V gene: TRBV6-5

CDR3 DNA: TGTGCCAGCAGTCTCCCGGGAGTAATCTATCAGCCCCAGCATTTT
CDR3 protein: CASSLPGVIYQPQHF
clone size: NA
D gene: NA
J gene: TRBJ1-5
V gene: TRBV6-5

CDR3 DNA: TGTGCCAGCAGCTTAGGGACAGCGGGGAATTCACCCCTCCACTTT
CDR3 protein: CASSLGTAGNSPLHF
clone size: NA
D gene: NA
J gene: TRBJ1-6
V gene: TRBV13

CDR3 DNA: TGTGCCAGCAGCCGGGACAGGGGCTCTGGGGCCAACGTCCTGACTTTC
CDR3 protein: CASSRDRGSGANVLTF
clone size: NA
D gene: TRBD1
J gene: TRBJ2-6
V gene: TRBV7-2

CDR3 DNA: TGTGCCAGCAGTCCTTCGGGGAAGGGCTATGGCTACACCTTC
CDR3 protein: CASSPSGKGYGYTF
clone size: once
D gene: NA
J gene: TRBJ1-2
V gene: TRBV6-5

CDR3 DNA: TGCGCCAGCAGCCAAGCTAGCGGGAGCGTCAATGAGCAGTTCTTC
CDR3 protein: CASSQASGSVNEQFF
clone size: NA
D gene: TRBD2
J gene: TRBJ2-1
V gene: TRBV4-3

CDR3 DNA: TGTGCCAGCTCACCTACGGGACAGGGGGCGACCGAGCAGTACTTC
CDR3 protein: CASSPTGQGATEQYF
clone size: NA
D gene: TRBD1
J gene: TRBJ2-7
V gene: TRBV18

CDR3 DNA: TGCGCCAGCAGCTCCGGACAGGTCAGCTATGGCTACACCTTC
CDR3 protein: CASSSGQVSYGYTF
clone size: NA
D gene: TRBD1
J gene: TRBJ1-2
V gene: TRBV5-1

CDR3 DNA: TGTGCCAGCAGCCCCGGTAGACACTCCTACGAGCAGTACTTC
CDR3 protein: CASSPGRHSYEQYF
clone size: once
D gene: NA
J gene: TRBJ2-7
V gene: TRBV6-5

CDR3 DNA: TGTGCCAGCAGCTTAGGACAGGGGGGCACCGGGGAGCTGTTTTTT
CDR3 protein: CASSLGQGGTGELFF
clone size: NA
D gene: TRBD1
J gene: TRBJ2-2
V gene: TRBV7-6